This T cell receptor beta chain was identified in a study of human CD8 memory T cell subsets. Negative magnetic separation enriched total CD8+ T cells. Duplicate vials of fewer than 160,000 sorted CD8+ T cells per subset supplied the RNA. Preparation of the TCR beta libraries relied on UMI-labeled 5' RACE. TCRdb reworked the 5' RACE reads into one entry per CDR3 protein, no DNA. Its clone listing holds 6,500 to 7,500 distinct CDR3 sequences. The germline CDR1 and CDR2 sequences are SNHLY and FYNNEI. The CDR3 contains 14 residues. Sequencing input: CD8+ T cells from PBMCs. The genes are TRBV2 and TRBJ1-1. The origin of this receptor is a human donor in good health. This CDR3 reads CASSESGLEAEAFF.